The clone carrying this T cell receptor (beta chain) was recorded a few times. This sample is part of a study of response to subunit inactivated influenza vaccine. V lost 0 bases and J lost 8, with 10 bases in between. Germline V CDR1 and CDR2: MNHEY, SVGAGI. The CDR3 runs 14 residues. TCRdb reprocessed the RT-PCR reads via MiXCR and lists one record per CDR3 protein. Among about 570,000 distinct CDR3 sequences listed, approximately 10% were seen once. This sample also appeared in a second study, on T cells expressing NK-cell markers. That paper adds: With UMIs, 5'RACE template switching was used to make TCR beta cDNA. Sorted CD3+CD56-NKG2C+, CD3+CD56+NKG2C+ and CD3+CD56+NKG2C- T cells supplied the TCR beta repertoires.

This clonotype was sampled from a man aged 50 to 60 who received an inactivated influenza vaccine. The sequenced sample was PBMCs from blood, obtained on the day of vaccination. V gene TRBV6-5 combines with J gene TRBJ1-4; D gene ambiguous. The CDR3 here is CASSYSSGGEKLFF. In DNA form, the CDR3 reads TGTGCCAGCAGTTACTCGAGTGGCGGGGAAAAACTGTTTTTT.